This TCR beta chain was captured by sequencing in a study of response to subunit inactivated influenza vaccine. General observations from the study: It was the authors' suggestion that each seasonal influenza vaccination recruits few new T cells.

Germline loops: CDR1 MNHEY, CDR2 SVGEGT. The CDR3 covers 13 residues. Trimming removed 10 bases from V and 3 bases from J, with 16 bases in between. MiXCR, run by TCRdb on the RT-PCR reads, gives a single entry per CDR3 protein. The sample holds hundreds of thousands of distinct CDR3 sequences; 6% to 9% are singletons and the top ten take 10% to 15%. In regard to this clonotype: The target antigen is unknown.

The TCR sequence derives from a man aged 50-75 years who received an inactivated influenza vaccine. Source: PBMCs from blood, taken roughly 24 months after vaccination. This chain connects TRBV6-2 or TRBV6-3 to TRBJ2-7, with D possibly being TRBD2 (7 bases). CDR3 in DNA: TGTGCCATCGGGGGGCTGAGCGACTACGAGCAGTACTTC. Its translation: CAIGGLSDYEQYF.